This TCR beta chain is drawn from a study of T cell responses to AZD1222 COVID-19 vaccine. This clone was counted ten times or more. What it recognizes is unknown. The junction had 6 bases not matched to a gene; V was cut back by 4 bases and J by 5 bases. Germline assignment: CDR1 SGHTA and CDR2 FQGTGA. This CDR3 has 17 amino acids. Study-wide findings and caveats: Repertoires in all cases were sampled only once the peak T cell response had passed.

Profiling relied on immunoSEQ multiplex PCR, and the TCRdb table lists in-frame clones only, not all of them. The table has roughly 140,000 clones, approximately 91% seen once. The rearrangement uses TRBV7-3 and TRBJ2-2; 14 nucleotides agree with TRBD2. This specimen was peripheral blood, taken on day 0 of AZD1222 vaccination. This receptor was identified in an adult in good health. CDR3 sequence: CASSSGLAGVGTGELFF. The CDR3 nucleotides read TGTGCCAGCAGCTCGGGACTAGCGGGAGTAGGAACCGGGGAGCTGTTTTTT.